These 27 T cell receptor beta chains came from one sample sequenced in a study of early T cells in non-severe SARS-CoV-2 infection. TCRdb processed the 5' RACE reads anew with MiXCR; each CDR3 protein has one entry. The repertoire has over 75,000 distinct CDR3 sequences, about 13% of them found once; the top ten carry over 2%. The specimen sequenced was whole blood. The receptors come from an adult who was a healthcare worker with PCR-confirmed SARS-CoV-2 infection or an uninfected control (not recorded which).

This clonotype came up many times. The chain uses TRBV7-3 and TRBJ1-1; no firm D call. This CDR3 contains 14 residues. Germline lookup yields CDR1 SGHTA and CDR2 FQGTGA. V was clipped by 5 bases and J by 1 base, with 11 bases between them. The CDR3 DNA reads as TGTGCCAGCAGCCCCCATAATTCGAACACTGAAGCTTTCTTT. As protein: CASSPHNSNTEAFF.

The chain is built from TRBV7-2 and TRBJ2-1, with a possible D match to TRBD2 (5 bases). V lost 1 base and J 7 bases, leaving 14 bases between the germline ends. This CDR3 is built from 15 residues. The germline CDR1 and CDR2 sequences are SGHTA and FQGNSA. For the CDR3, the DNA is TGTGCCAGCAGCTTAGTTGACCTAACGGGAAATGAGCAGTTCTTC. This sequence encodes CASSLVDLTGNEQFF.

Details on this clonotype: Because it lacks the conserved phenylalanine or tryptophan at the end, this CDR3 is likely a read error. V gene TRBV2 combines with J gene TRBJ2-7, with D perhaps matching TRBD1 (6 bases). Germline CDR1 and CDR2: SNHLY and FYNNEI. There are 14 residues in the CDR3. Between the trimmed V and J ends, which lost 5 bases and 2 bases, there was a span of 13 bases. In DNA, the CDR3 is TGTGCCAGCAGTAGGACAGCTAATACCTACGAGCAGTACATC. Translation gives CASSRTANTYEQYI.

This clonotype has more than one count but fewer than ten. CDR3 DNA sequence: TGTGCCAGCAGGGGACAGGGGATCTCTGGAAACACCATATATTTT. Encoded protein: CASRGQGISGNTIYF. The chain links TRBV25-1 to TRBJ1-3; 10 nucleotides align to TRBD1. In germline, CDR1 is MGHDK, CDR2 SYGVNS. V shed 6 bases, J shed 0 bases, and the junction held 2 bases outside the gene matches. The CDR3 has 15 residues.

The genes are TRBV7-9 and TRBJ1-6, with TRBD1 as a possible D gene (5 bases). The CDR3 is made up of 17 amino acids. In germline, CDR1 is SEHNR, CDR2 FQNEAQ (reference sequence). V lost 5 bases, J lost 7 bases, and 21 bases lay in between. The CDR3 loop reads CASSPLPRGVPNSPLHF. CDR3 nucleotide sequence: TGTGCCAGCAGCCCTCTCCCCCGGGGGGTTCCGAATTCACCCCTCCACTTT.

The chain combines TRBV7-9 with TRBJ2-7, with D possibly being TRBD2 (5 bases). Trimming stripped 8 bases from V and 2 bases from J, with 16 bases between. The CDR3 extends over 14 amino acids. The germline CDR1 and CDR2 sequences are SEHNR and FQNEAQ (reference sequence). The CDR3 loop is CASQYRGGTYEQYF. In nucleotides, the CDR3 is TGTGCCAGCCAGTACCGCGGAGGTACCTACGAGCAGTACTTC.

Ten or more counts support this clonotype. CDR3 sequence (DNA): TGTGCCAGCAGTGAAGCTACGACCCCACCTGTACAAGGACGCGGGCAGTTCTTC. This gives the protein CASSEATTPPVQGRGQFF. The V gene is TRBV2, the J gene TRBJ2-1, with D uncertain. The CDR3 totals 18 residues. CDR1 is SNHLY and CDR2 is FYNNEI in the germline V gene. Trimming shortened V by 0 bases and J by 12 bases, and 27 bases separated the two germline ends.

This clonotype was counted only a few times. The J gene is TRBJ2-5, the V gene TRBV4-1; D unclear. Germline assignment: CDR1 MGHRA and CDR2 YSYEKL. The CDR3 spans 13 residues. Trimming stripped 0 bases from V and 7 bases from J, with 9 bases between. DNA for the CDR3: TGCGCCAGCAGCCAAGATCTCGTTGGGACCCAGTACTTC. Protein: CASSQDLVGTQYF.

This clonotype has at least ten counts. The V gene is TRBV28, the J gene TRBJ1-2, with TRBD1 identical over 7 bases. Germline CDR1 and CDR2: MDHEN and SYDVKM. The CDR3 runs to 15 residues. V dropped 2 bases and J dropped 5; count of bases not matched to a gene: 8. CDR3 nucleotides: TGTGCCAGCAGTTTAGGGGGACAGAACTTTTATGGCTACACCTTC. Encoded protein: CASSLGGQNFYGYTF.

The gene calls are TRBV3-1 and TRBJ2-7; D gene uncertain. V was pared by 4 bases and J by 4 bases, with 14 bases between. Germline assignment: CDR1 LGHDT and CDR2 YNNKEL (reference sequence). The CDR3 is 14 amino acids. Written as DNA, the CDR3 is TGTGCCAGCAGCCCTCGGCGGACCCCTTACGAGCAGTACTTC. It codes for CASSPRRTPYEQYF.

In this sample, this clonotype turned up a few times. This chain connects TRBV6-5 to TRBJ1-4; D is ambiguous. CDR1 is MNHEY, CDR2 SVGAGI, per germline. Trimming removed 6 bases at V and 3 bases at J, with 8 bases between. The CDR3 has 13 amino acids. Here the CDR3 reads CASRKSANEKLFF. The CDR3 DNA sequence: TGTGCCAGCAGAAAGTCGGCTAATGAAAAACTGTTTTTT.

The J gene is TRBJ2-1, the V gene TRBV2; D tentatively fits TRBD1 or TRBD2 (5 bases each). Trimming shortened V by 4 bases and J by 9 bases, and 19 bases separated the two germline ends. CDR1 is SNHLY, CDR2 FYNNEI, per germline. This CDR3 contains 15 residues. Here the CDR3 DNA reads TGTGCCAGCAGTGTTAGGCAGGGTGAGGGGAGTGAGCAGTTCTTC. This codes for CASSVRQGEGSEQFF.

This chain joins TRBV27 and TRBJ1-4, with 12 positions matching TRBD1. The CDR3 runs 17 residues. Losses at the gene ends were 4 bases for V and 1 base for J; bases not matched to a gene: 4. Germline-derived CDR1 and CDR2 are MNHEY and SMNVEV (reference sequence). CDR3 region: CASSYRDRGRTNEKLFF. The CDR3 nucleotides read TGTGCCAGCAGTTACCGGGACAGGGGGCGAACTAATGAAAAACTGTTTTTT.

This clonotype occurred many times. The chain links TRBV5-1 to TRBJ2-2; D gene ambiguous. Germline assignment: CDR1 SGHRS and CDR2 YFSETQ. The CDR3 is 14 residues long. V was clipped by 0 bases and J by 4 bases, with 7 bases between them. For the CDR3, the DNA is TGCGCCAGCAGCTTGGAAGGTGGCACCGGGGAGCTGTTTTTT. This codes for CASSLEGGTGELFF.

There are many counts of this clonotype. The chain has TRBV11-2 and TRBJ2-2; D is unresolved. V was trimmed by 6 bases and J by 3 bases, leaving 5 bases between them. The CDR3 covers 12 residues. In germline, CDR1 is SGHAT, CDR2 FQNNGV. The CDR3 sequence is CASREYTGELFF. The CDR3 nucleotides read TGTGCCAGCAGGGAATACACCGGGGAGCTGTTTTTT. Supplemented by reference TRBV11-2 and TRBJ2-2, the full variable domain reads EAGVAQSPRYKIIEKRQSVAFWCNPISGHATLYWYQQILGQGPKLLIQFQNNGVVDDSQLPKDRFSAERLKGVDSTLKIQPAKLEDSAVYLCASREYTGELFFGEGSRLTVL.

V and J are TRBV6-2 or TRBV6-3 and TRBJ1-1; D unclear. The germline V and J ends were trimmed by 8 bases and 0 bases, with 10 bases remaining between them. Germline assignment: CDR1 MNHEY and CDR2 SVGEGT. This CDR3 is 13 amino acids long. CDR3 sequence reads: CASALNMNTEAFF. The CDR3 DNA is TGTGCCAGCGCCTTAAATATGAACACTGAAGCTTTCTTT.

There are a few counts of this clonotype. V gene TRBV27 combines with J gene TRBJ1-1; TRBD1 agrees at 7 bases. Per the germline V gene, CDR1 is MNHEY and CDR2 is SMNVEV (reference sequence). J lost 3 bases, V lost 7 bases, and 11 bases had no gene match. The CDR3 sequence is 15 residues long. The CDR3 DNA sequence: TGTGCCAGCACCACAGGGGTGGGGTCGGACACTGAAGCTTTCTTT. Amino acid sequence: CASTTGVGSDTEAFF.

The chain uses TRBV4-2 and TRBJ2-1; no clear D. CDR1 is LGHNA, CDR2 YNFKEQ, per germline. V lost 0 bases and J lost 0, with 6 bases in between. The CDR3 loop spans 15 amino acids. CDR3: CASSQDWDSYNEQFF. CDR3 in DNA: TGTGCCAGCAGCCAAGATTGGGACTCCTACAATGAGCAGTTCTTC.

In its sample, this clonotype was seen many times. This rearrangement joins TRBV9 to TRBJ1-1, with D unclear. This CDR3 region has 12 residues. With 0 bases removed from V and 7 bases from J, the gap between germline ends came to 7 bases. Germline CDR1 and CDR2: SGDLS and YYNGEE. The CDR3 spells CASSVVESEAFF. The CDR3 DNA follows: TGTGCCAGCAGCGTAGTCGAGAGTGAAGCTTTCTTT.

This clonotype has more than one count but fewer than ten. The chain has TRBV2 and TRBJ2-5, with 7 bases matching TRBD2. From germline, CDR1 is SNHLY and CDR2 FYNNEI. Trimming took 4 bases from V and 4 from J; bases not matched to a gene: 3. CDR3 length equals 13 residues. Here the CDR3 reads CASSGLARETQYF. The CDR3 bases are TGTGCCAGCAGTGGACTAGCCCGAGAGACCCAGTACTTC.

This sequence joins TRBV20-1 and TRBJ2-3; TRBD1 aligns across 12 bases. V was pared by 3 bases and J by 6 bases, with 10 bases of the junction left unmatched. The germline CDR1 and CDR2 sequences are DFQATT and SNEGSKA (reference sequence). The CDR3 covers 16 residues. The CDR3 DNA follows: TGCAGTGCTAGTCAGTCCGGGACAGGGGGCAGGGATACGCAGTATTTT. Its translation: CSASQSGTGGRDTQYF.

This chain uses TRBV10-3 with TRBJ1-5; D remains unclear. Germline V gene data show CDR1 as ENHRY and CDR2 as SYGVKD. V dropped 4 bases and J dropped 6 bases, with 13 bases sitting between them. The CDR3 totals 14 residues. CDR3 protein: CAISASQELQPQHF. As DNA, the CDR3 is TGTGCCATCAGTGCCTCGCAGGAGCTTCAGCCCCAGCATTTT.

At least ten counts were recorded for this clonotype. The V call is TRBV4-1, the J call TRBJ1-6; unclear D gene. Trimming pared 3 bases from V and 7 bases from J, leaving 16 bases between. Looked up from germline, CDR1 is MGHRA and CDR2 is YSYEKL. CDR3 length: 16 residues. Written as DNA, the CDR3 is TGCGCCAGCAGCCATCGAGTGGGGAGTGAGAATTCACCCCTCCACTTT. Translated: CASSHRVGSENSPLHF.

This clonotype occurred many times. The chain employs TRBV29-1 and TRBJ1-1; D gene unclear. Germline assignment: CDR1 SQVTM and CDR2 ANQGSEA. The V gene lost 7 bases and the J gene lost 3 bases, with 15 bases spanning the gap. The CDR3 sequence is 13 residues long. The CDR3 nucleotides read TGCAGCGCCAGCTACCTTAGGGACACTGAAGCTTTCTTT. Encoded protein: CSASYLRDTEAFF. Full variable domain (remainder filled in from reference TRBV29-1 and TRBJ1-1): SAVISQKPSRDICQRGTSLTIQCQVDSQVTMMFWYRQQPGQSLTLIATANQGSEATYESGFVIDKFPISRPNLTFSTLTVSNMSPEDSSIYLCSASYLRDTEAFFGQGTRLTVV.

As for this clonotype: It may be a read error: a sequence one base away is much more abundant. DNA of the CDR3: TGTGCCAGCAGCCCCCTCCCGGGACAGGGTACCGGGGAGCCGTTTTTT. Translation: CASSPLPGQGTGEPFF. This chain uses TRBV5-5 with TRBJ2-2, with 9 nucleotides matching TRBD1. The CDR3 length is 16 residues. CDR1 and CDR2 from the germline V gene are SGHKS and YYEKEE (reference sequence). The variable domain in full, completed from reference TRBV5-5 and TRBJ2-2, reads DAGVTQSPTHLIKTRGQQVTLRCSPISGHKSVSWYQQVLGQGPQFIFQYYEKEERGRGNFPDRFSARQFPNYSSELNVNALLLGDSALYLCASSPLPGQGTGEPFFGEGSRLTVL.

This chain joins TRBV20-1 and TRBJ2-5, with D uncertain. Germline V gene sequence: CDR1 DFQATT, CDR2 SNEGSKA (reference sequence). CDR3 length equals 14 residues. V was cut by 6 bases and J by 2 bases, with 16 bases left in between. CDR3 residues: CSATRVLGQETQYF. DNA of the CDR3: TGCAGTGCGACACGTGTTCTGGGTCAAGAGACCCAGTACTTC.

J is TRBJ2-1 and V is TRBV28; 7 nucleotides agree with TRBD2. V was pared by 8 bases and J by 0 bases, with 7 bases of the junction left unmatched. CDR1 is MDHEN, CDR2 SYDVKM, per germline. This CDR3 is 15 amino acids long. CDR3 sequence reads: CASDGSGTSYNEQFF. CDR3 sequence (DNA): TGTGCCAGCGATGGAAGCGGGACCTCCTACAATGAGCAGTTCTTC.